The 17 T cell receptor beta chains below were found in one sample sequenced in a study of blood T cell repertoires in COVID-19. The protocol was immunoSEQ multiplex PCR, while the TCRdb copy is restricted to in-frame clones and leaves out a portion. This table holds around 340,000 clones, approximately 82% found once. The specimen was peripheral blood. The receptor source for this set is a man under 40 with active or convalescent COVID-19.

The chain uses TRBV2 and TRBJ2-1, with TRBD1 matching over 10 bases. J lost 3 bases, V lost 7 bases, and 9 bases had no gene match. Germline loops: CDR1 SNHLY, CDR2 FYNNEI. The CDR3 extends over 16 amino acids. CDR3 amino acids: CASTATGQGSYNEQFF. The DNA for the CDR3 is TGTGCCAGCACCGCAACGGGACAGGGGAGCTACAATGAGCAGTTCTTC.

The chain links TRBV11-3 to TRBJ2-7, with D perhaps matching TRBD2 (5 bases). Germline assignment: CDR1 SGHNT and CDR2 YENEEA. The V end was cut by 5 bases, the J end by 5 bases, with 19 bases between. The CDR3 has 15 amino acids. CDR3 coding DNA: TGTGCCAGCAGCCTAAGATTCCGGGGAGTAGACGAGCAGTACTTC. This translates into CASSLRFRGVDEQYF.

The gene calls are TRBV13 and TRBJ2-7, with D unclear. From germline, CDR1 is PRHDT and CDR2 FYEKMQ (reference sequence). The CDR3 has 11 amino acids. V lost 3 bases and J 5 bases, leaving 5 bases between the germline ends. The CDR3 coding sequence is TGTGCCAGCAGCTTGCGTGACGAGCAGTACTTC. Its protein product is CASSLRDEQYF. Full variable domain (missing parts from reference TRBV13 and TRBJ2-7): AAGVIQSPRHLIKEKRETATLKCYPIPRHDTVYWYQQGPGQDPQFLISFYEKMQSDKGSIPDRFSAQQFSDYHSELNMSSLELGDSALYFCASSLRDEQYFGPGTRLTVT.

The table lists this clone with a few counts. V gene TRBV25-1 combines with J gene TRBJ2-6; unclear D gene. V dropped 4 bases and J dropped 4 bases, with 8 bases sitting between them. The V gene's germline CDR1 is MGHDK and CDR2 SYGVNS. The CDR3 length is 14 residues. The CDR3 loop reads CASSGLRGANVLTF. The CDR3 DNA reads TGTGCCAGCAGTGGGCTGAGGGGGGCCAACGTCCTGACTTTC.

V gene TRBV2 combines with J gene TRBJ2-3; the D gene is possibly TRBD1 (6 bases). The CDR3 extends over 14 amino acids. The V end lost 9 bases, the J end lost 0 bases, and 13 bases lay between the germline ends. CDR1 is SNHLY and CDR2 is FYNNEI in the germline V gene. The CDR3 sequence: CARQGSVSTDTQYF. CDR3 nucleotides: TGTGCCAGGCAGGGGTCCGTTAGCACAGATACGCAGTATTTT.

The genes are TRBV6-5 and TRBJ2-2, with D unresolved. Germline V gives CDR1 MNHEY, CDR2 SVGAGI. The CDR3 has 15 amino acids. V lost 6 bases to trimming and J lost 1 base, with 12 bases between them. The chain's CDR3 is CASRYMTGNTGELFF. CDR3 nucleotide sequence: TGTGCCAGCAGATATATGACGGGGAACACCGGGGAGCTGTTTTTT.

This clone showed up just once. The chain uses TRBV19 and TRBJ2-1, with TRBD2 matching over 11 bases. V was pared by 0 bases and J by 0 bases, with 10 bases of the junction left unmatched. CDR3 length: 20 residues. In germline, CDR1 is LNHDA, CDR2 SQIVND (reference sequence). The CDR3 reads CASSIDRGLAALSSYNEQFF. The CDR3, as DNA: TGTGCCAGTAGTATAGACCGGGGACTAGCGGCCCTCAGCTCCTACAATGAGCAGTTCTTC.

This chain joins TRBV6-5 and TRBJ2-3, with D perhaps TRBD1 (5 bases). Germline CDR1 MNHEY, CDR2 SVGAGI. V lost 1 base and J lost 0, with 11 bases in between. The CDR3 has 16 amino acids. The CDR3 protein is CASSYFGDSSTDTQYF. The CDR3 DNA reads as TGTGCCAGCAGTTACTTCGGCGACAGTAGCACAGATACGCAGTATTTT.

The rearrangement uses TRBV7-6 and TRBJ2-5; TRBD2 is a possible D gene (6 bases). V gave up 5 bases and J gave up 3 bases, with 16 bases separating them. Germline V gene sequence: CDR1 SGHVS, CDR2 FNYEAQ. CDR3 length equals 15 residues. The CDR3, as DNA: TGTGCCAGCAGCATATACCATAGCGGAAAAGAGACCCAGTACTTC. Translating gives CASSIYHSGKETQYF.

CDR3 residues: CSVGGLNYGYTF. The DNA of the CDR3 is TGCAGCGTGGGAGGATTAAACTATGGCTACACCTTC. The V gene is TRBV29-1, the J gene TRBJ1-2; no clear D. Trimming stripped 6 bases from V and 2 bases from J, with 10 bases between. The CDR3 consists of 12 residues. Germline V gives CDR1 SQVTM, CDR2 ANQGSEA.

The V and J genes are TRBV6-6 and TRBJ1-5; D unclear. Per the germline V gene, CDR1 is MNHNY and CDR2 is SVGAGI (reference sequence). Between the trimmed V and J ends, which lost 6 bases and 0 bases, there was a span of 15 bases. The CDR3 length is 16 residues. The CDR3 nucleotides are TGTGCCAGCAGCTGGTCCCAGAGGAATAGCAATCAGCCCCAGCATTTT. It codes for CASSWSQRNSNQPQHF.

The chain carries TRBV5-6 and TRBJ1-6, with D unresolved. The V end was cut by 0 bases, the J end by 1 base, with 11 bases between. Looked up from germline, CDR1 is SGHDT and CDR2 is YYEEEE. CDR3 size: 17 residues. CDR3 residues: CASSLVNSRSYNSPLHF. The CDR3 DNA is TGTGCCAGCAGCTTGGTTAACAGTCGTTCCTATAATTCACCCCTCCACTTT.

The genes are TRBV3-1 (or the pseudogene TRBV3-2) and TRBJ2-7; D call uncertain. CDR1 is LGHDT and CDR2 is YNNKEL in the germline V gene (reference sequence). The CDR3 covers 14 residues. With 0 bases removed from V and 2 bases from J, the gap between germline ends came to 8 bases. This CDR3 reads CASSQDTRAYEQYF. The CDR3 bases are TGTGCCAGCAGCCAAGACACTCGGGCCTACGAGCAGTACTTC.

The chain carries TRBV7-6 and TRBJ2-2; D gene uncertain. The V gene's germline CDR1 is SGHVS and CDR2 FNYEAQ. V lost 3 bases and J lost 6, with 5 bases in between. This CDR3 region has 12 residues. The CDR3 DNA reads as TGTGCCAGCAGCTTCCCGGCCGGGGAGCTGTTTTTT. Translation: CASSFPAGELFF.

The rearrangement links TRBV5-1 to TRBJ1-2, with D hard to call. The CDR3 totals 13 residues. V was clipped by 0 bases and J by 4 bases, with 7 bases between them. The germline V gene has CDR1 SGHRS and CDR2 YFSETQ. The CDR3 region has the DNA TGCGCCAGCAGCTTGGGGTCAGTCTATGGCTACACCTTC. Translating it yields CASSLGSVYGYTF.

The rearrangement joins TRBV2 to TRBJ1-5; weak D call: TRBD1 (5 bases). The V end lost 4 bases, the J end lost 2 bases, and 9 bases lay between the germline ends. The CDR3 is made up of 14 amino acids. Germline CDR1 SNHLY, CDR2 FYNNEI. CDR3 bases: TGTGCCAGCAGTGCGGGGGTGGGCAATCAGCCCCAGCATTTT. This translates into CASSAGVGNQPQHF.

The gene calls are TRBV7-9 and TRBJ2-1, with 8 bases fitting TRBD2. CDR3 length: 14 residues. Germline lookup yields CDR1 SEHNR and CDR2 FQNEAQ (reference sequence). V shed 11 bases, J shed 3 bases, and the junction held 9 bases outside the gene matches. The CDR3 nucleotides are TGTGCCCTAGCGGGCGGGAGTGTCTACAATGAGCAGTTCTTC. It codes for CALAGGSVYNEQFF.